A single sample gave rise to the 8 T cell receptor beta chains below, sequenced in a study of beta chain features in type 1 diabetes. Every bit of the isolated RNA underwent reverse transcription, so sequencing read expressed TCRB transcripts. Using immunoSEQ multiplex PCR, the repertoire was profiled, and TCRdb retains in-frame clones only, with some absent. Altogether approximately 400,000 clones are present, roughly 16% being singletons, with the ten largest covering under 0.02%. Specimen: naive CD4+ T cells from blood. The receptors shown here come from a woman between 18 and 29 years old in good health.

Concerning this clone itself: Other DNA variants within this sample encode the same CDR3. This rearrangement joins TRBV4-3 to TRBJ2-7, with 7 bases fitting TRBD2. The CDR3 has 16 amino acids. With V trimmed by 0 bases and J by 1 base, 6 bases remained unmatched. The germline V gene has CDR1 LGHNA and CDR2 YSLEER. CDR3 nucleotide sequence: TGCGCCAGCAGCCAAGATCTCGCTAGCGGTTCCTACGAGCAGTACTTC. Encoded protein: CASSQDLASGSYEQYF.

This chain links TRBV7-9 with TRBJ2-7; TRBD2 aligns across 10 bases. The V and J ends lost 5 bases and 0 bases, in that order; junction bases with no gene match: 4. The germline V gene encodes CDR1 SEHNR and CDR2 FQNEAQ (reference sequence). This CDR3 comprises 15 residues. In nucleotides, the CDR3 is TGTGCCAGCAGCAGAAGGACTAGCGGCTCCTACGAGCAGTACTTC. Translated, it gives CASSRRTSGSYEQYF.

This clone was counted a few times. The chain uses TRBV30 and TRBJ2-7; D is perhaps TRBD1 (6 bases). The CDR3 spans 15 residues. V dropped 2 bases and J dropped 2 bases, with 16 bases sitting between them. CDR1 is GTSNPN, CDR2 SVGIG, per germline (reference sequence). CDR3 protein: CAWSQRAGVAYEQYF. The CDR3 nucleotides read TGTGCCTGGAGTCAACGGGCAGGGGTGGCCTACGAGCAGTACTTC. The entire variable domain, with the rest obtained from reference TRBV30 and TRBJ2-7, is as follows: SQTIHQWPATLVQPVGSPLSLECTVEGTSNPNLYWYRQAAGRGLQLLFYSVGIGQISSEVPQNLSASRPQDRQFILSSKKLLLSDSGFYLCAWSQRAGVAYEQYFGPGTRLTVT.

The genes are TRBV5-1 and TRBJ1-2; D ambiguous. The CDR3 contains 12 residues. Looked up from germline, CDR1 is SGHRS and CDR2 is YFSETQ. V was pared by 4 bases and J by 6 bases, with 10 bases between. The CDR3 DNA follows: TGCGCCAGCAGCATCGACAAGCATGGCTACACCTTC. Translating gives CASSIDKHGYTF.

This clone occurred a few times. The chain recombines TRBV5-4 with TRBJ2-7; D perhaps matches TRBD1 (6 bases). The V and J ends lost 2 bases and 5 bases respectively, with 14 bases between them. CDR3 length: 14 residues. Germline V gene sequence: CDR1 SGHNT, CDR2 YYREEE (reference sequence). The CDR3 loop is CASSLSTGTNEQYF. The CDR3, as DNA: TGTGCCAGCAGCTTATCGACAGGCACCAACGAGCAGTACTTC.

This rearrangement joins TRBV6-6 to TRBJ2-7; 11 bases agree with TRBD1. The germline V gene encodes CDR1 MNHNY and CDR2 SVGAGI (reference sequence). This CDR3 has 15 residues. V was pared by 6 bases and J by 3 bases, with 7 bases of the junction left unmatched. CDR3 in DNA: TGTGCCAGCAGATCGGGGACAGGGGGAAACTACGAGCAGTACTTC. It specifies CASRSGTGGNYEQYF.

The V and J genes are TRBV9 and TRBJ2-1; the match to TRBD1 covers 8 bases. The junction had 10 bases not matched to a gene; V was cut back by 4 bases and J by 4 bases. Germline lookup yields CDR1 SGDLS and CDR2 YYNGEE. This CDR3 contains 16 residues. DNA for the CDR3: TGTGCCAGCAGCATAACGGGACAGGTAGGGTACAATGAGCAGTTCTTC. Its protein is CASSITGQVGYNEQFF.

This rearrangement joins TRBV5-1 to TRBJ2-2; 12 bases map to TRBD2. From germline, CDR1 is SGHRS and CDR2 YFSETQ. CDR3 length: 17 residues. The V segment lost 1 base and the J segment 6 bases; nucleotides outside the gene matches: 7. The CDR3 coding sequence is TGCGCCAGCAGCTTGCCCAGACTAGCGGGAGCGCCCGGGGAGCTGTTTTTT. Its translation: CASSLPRLAGAPGELFF.